Below, 7 T cell receptor beta chains from the same sample are listed, as sequenced in a study of CXCR3-negative and CXCR3-positive naive CD8 T cells. TRB cDNA libraries were made by UMI-labeled 5' RACE. Reanalyzing the 5' RACE reads, TCRdb keeps one entry per CDR3 protein, without DNA. The sample totals about 56,000 distinct CDR3 sequences. The specimen was memory CD8+ T cells from blood. The source is a human donor in good health. Some clones in this sample may be carry-over from other donors' samples.

The V call is TRBV7-3, the J call TRBJ1-2; the D call from TCRdb, TRBD1, cannot be confirmed without DNA. The CDR3 contains 13 residues. Looked up from germline, CDR1 is SGHTA and CDR2 is FQGTGA. Here the CDR3 reads CASSLGGDGGYTF.

The chain carries TRBV12-3 or TRBV12-4 and TRBJ2-2. The CDR3 contains 13 residues. The CDR3 sequence: CASSLDYTGELFF.

The chain recombines TRBV28 with TRBJ2-5; absent DNA, TCRdb's TRBD2 call cannot be checked. In germline, CDR1 is MDHEN, CDR2 SYDVKM. The CDR3 contains 13 residues. The CDR3 reads CASSPLRAETQYF.

The rearrangement links TRBV14 to TRBJ2-2; the TRBD1 assignment by TCRdb is unverifiable without DNA. Germline V lookup: CDR1 SGHDN, CDR2 FVKESK. There are 15 residues in the CDR3. The chain's CDR3 is CASSQGDRNTGELFF.

The gene calls are TRBV5-1 and TRBJ2-3; there is no DNA to check the TCRdb D call of TRBD2. Germline V lookup: CDR1 SGHRS, CDR2 YFSETQ. The CDR3 runs to 18 residues. The CDR3 sequence: CASSFGLAGGLNTDTQYF.

The chain employs TRBV27 and TRBJ2-3; no DNA is available, so the TRBD1 call from TCRdb remains unchecked. The length of the CDR3 is 13 residues. CDR1 is MNHEY and CDR2 is SMNVEV in the germline V gene (reference sequence). The CDR3 sequence: CASSSGTGDTQYF.

The chain combines TRBV4-3 with TRBJ1-1; TCRdb's D gene call, TRBD1, goes unchecked for lack of DNA. Germline V lookup: CDR1 LGHNA, CDR2 YSLEER. The CDR3 length is 16 residues. CDR3: CASSPDGTVWAAEAFF.